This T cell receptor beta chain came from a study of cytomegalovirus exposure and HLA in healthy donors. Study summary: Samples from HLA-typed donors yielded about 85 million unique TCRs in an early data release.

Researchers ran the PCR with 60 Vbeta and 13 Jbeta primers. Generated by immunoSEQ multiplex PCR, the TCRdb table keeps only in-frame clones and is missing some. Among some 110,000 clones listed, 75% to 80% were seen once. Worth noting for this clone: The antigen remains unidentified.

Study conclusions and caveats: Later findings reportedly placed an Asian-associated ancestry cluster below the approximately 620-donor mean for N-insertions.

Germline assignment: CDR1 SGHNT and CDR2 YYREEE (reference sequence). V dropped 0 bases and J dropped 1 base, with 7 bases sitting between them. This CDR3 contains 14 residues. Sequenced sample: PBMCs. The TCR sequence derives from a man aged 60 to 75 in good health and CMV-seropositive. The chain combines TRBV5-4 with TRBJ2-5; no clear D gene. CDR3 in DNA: TGTGCCAGCAGCTTGGGCGGTAGCCAAGAGACCCAGTACTTC. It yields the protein CASSLGGSQETQYF.